This record looks at one T cell receptor (beta chain) sequence and its context. Its target is unknown. Germline assignment: CDR1 MNHEY and CDR2 SMNVEV (reference sequence). This CDR3 comprises 17 residues. With 6 bases clipped from V and 1 base from J, the junction kept 14 bases outside the gene matches. The record originates from a study of cytomegalovirus exposure and HLA in healthy donors. Overall study findings and caveats: TRBV6-2, TRBV6-3 and some other V segments were excluded as indistinguishable. It has been reported that TCR beta sequences accurately predicted the HLA-A and HLA-B alleles of most subjects.

Primers for the PCR totalled 60 Vbeta and 13 Jbeta. Generated by immunoSEQ multiplex PCR, the TCRdb table keeps only in-frame clones and is missing some. The profile shows under 130,000 clones, 65% to 80% of them singletons. This receptor was obtained from a male donor in good health and CMV-seronegative. The chain employs TRBV27 and TRBJ1-1; 7 nucleotides align to TRBD1. Sequencing was done on a sample of PBMCs. CDR3 sequence (DNA): TGTGCCAGCAGCCTATTGGGCCTGACAGGGAGGAACACTGAAGCTTTCTTT. It encodes CASSLLGLTGRNTEAFF.